Listed here is a single T cell receptor beta chain. The CDR3 has 15 amino acids. The germline V and J ends were trimmed by 3 bases and 0 bases, with 11 bases remaining between them. Germline assignment: CDR1 MDHEN and CDR2 SYDVKM. TCRdb reanalysed the RT-PCR reads using MiXCR and keeps one entry per CDR3 protein. The sample lists almost 700,000 distinct CDR3 sequences; over 12% were seen once. The chain uses TRBV28 and TRBJ1-2; unclear D gene. What was sequenced was memory CD4+ T cells from blood. This receptor was obtained from a female donor in good health, serving as a healthy control. The DNA of the CDR3 is TGTGCCAGCAGTTTCCTGCTTCTCTCTAACTATGGCTACACCTTC. It translates to CASSFLLLSNYGYTF.